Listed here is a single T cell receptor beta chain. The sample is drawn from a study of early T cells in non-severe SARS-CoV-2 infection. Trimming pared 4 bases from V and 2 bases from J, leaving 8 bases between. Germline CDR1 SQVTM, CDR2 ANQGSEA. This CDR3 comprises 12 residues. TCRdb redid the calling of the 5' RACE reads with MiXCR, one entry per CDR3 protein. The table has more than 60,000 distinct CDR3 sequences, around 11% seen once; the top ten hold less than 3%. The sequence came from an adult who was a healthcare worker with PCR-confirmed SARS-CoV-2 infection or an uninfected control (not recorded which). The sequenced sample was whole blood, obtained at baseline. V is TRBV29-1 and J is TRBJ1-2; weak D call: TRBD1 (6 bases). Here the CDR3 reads CSVAGANYGYTF. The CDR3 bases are TGCAGCGTTGCAGGGGCCAACTATGGCTACACCTTC.